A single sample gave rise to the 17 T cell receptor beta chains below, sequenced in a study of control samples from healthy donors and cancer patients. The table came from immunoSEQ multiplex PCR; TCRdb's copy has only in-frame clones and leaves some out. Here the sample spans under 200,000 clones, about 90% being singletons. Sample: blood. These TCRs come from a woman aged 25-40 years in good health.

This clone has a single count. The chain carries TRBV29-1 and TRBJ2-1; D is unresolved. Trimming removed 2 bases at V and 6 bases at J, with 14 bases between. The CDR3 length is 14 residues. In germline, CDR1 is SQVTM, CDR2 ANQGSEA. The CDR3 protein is CSVERNTRRNEQFF. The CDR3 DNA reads TGCAGCGTTGAACGGAACACAAGGCGCAATGAGCAGTTCTTC.

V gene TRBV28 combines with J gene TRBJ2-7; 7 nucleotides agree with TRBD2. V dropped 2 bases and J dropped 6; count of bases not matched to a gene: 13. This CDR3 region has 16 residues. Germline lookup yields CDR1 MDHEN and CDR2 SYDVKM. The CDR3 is CASSLTPRVSGAEQYF. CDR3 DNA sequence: TGTGCCAGCAGTTTAACCCCCCGGGTGAGCGGGGCCGAGCAGTACTTC. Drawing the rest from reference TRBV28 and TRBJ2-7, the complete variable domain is DVKVTQSSRYLVKRTGEKVFLECVQDMDHENMFWYRQDPGLGLRLIYFSYDVKMKEKGDIPEGYSVSREKKERFSLILESASTNQTSMYLCASSLTPRVSGAEQYFGPGTRLTVT.

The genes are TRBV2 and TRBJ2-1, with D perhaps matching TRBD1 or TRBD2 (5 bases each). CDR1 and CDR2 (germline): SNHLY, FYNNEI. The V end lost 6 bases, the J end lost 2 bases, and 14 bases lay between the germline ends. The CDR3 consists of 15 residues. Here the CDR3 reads CASRSIRDPYNEQFF. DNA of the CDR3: TGTGCCAGCAGGTCGATACGGGACCCCTACAATGAGCAGTTCTTC. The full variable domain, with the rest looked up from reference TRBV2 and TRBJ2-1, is EPEVTQTPSHQVTQMGQEVILRCVPISNHLYFYWYRQILGQKVEFLVSFYNNEISEKSEIFDDQFSVERPDGSNFTLKIRSTKLEDSAMYFCASRSIRDPYNEQFFGPGTRLTVL.

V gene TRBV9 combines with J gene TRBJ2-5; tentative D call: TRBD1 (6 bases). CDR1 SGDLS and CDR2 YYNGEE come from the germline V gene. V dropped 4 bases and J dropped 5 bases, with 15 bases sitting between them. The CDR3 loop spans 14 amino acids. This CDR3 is CASSPGVALETQYF. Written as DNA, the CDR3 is TGTGCCAGCAGCCCAGGGGTCGCGCTGGAGACCCAGTACTTC.

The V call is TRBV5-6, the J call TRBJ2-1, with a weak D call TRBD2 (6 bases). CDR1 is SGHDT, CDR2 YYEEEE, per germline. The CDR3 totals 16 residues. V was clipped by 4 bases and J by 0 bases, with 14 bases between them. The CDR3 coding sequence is TGTGCCAGCAGCCTGCGGCTAGCGTTCTCCTACAATGAGCAGTTCTTC. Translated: CASSLRLAFSYNEQFF.

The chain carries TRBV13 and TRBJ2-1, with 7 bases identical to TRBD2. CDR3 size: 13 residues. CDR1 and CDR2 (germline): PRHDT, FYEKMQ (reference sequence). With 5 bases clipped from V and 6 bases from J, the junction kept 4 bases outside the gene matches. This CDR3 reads CASSTRTSNEQFF. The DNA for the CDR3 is TGTGCCAGCAGCACTAGGACTAGCAATGAGCAGTTCTTC. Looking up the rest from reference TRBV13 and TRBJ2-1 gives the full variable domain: AAGVIQSPRHLIKEKRETATLKCYPIPRHDTVYWYQQGPGQDPQFLISFYEKMQSDKGSIPDRFSAQQFSDYHSELNMSSLELGDSALYFCASSTRTSNEQFFGPGTRLTVL.

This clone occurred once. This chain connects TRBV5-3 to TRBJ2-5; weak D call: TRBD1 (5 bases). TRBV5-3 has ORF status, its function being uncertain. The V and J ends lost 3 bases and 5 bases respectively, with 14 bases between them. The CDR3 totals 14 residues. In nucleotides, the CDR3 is TGTGCCAGAAGCTGGAAAGGGGTCGGGGAGACCCAGTACTTC. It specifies CARSWKGVGETQYF.

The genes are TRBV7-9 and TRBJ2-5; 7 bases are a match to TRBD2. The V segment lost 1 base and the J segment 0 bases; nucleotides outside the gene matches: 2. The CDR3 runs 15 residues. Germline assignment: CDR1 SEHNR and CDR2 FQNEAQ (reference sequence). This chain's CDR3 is CASSLDGGYQETQYF. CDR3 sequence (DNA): TGTGCCAGCAGCTTAGACGGGGGGTACCAAGAGACCCAGTACTTC.

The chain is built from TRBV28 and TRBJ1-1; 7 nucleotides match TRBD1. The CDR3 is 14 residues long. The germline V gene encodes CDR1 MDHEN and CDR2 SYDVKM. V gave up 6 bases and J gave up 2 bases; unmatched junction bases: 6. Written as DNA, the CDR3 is TGTGCCAGCAGGGCAGGGGGAGACAACACTGAAGCTTTCTTT. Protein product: CASRAGGDNTEAFF.

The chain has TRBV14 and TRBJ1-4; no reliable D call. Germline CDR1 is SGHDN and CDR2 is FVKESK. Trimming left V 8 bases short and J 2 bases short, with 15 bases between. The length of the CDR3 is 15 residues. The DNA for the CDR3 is TGTGCCAGCGCTCAATCGCTTAATACTAATGAAAAACTGTTTTTT. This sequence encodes CASAQSLNTNEKLFF. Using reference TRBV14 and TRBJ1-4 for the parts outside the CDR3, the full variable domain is EAGVTQFPSHSVIEKGQTVTLRCDPISGHDNLYWYRRVMGKEIKFLLHFVKESKQDESGMPNNRFLAERTGGTYSTLKVQPAELEDSGVYFCASAQSLNTNEKLFFGSGTQLSVL.

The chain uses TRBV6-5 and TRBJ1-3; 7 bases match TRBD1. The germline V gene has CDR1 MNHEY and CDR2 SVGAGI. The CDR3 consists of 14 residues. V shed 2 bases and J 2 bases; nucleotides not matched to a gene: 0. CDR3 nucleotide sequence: TGTGCCAGCAGTTACGACAGGGCTGGAAACACCATATATTTT. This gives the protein CASSYDRAGNTIYF.

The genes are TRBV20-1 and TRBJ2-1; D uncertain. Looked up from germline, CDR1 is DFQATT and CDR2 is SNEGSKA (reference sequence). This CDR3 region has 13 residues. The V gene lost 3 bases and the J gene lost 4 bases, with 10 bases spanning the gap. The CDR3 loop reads CSASVGYYNEQFF. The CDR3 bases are TGCAGTGCTAGTGTGGGTTATTACAATGAGCAGTTCTTC.

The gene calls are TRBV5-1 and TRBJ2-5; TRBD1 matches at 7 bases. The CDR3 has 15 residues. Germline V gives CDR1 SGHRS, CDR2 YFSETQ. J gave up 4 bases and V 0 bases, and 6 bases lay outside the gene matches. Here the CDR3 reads CASSLASGQIETQYF. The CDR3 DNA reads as TGCGCCAGCAGCTTGGCCTCGGGACAGATAGAGACCCAGTACTTC.

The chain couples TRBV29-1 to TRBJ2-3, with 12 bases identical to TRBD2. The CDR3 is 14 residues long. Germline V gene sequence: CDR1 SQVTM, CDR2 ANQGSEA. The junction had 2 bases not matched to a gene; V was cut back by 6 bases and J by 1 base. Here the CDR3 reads CSVRTSGGTDTQYF. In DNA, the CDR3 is TGCAGCGTGCGGACTAGCGGGGGCACAGATACGCAGTATTTT.

Written as DNA, the CDR3 is TGCGCCAGCAGATATGCGGGGAGACAGTCGGAAGCTTTCTTT. Its translation is CASRYAGRQSEAFF. V gene TRBV5-1 combines with J gene TRBJ1-1, with a tentative D call TRBD1 (5 bases). Trimming removed 5 bases at V and 8 bases at J, with 19 bases between. CDR1 SGHRS and CDR2 YFSETQ come from the germline V gene. The CDR3 is 14 residues long.

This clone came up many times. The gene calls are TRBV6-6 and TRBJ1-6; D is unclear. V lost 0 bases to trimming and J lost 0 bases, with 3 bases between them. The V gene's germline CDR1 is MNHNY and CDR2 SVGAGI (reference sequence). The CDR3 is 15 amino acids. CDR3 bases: TGTGCCAGCAGTTACTCGAGCTCCTATAATTCACCCCTCCACTTT. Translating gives CASSYSSSYNSPLHF.

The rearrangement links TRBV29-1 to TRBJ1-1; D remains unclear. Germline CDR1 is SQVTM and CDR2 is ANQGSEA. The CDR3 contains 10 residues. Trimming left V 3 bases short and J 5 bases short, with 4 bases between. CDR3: CSVEGTEAFF. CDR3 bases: TGCAGCGTTGAGGGAACTGAAGCTTTCTTT.